These 21 T cell receptor beta chains were sequenced from one sample in a study of T cells in Graves' hyperthyroidism and ophthalmopathy. RNA transcripts gave rise to amplified TCR beta CDR3 regions. The HTBI primer set was used in a first-round RT-PCR of the TCR CDR3. TCRdb recomputed calls from the multiplex PCR reads with MiXCR, one row per CDR3 protein. The repertoire holds 450,000 to 700,000 distinct CDR3 sequences, with 40% to 55% as singletons. The sample comprised peripheral blood or thyroid tissue (not recorded which). These receptors all come from an adult woman with Graves' disease, either hyperthyroidism or ophthalmopathy (not recorded which).

This clonotype came up many times. The chain uses TRBV28 and TRBJ2-5, with 12 bases that match TRBD2. Germline V CDR1 and CDR2: MDHEN, SYDVKM. The CDR3 loop spans 17 amino acids. Losses at the gene ends were 3 bases for V and 3 bases for J; bases not matched to a gene: 8. The CDR3 region has the DNA TGTGCCAGCAGTTTTGGCTTGGCTAGCGGGAGGGAAGAGACCCAGTACTTC. Residues: CASSFGLASGREETQYF.

This clonotype was seen at least ten times. The chain joins TRBV2 to TRBJ1-5, with D perhaps matching TRBD1 (5 bases). The CDR3 spans 18 residues. Germline V lookup: CDR1 SNHLY, CDR2 FYNNEI. V lost 1 base and J 4 bases, leaving 20 bases between the germline ends. DNA of the CDR3: TGTGCCAGCAGTGAAGACTTTGACGTCGGGGCGCAGAATCAGCCCCAGCATTTT. It yields the protein CASSEDFDVGAQNQPQHF.

The chain uses TRBV10-3 and TRBJ2-5; the D is unclear. Trimming removed 3 bases at V and 4 bases at J, with 12 bases between. Germline CDR1 is ENHRY and CDR2 is SYGVKD. The CDR3 is made up of 14 amino acids. CDR3 DNA sequence: TGTGCCATCAGTGACGGGCCCAAGCCAGAGACCCAGTACTTC. Translation gives CAISDGPKPETQYF.

V and J are TRBV20-1 and TRBJ1-1; D gene uncertain. The ends were cut back, 5 bases at V and 3 bases at J, with 10 bases in the middle. CDR1 and CDR2 from the germline V gene are DFQATT and SNEGSKA (reference sequence). The CDR3 loop spans 12 amino acids. The CDR3 nucleotides are TGCAGTGCTTACCGGGAGGACACTGAAGCTTTCTTT. Protein: CSAYREDTEAFF.

This clonotype was recorded a few times. The gene calls are TRBV6-1 and TRBJ2-7; D is unresolved. Trimming shortened V by 6 bases and J by 4 bases, and 13 bases separated the two germline ends. From germline, CDR1 is MNHNS and CDR2 SASEGT. There are 13 residues in the CDR3. This chain's CDR3 is CASRERLVYEQYF. CDR3 nucleotides: TGTGCCAGCAGGGAACGGCTAGTTTACGAGCAGTACTTC.

This chain joins TRBV15 and TRBJ2-5; 8 bases line up with TRBD1. The CDR3 covers 16 residues. CDR1 and CDR2 (germline): LNHNV, YYDKDF (reference sequence). Losses at the gene ends were 5 bases for V and 4 bases for J; bases not matched to a gene: 12. The CDR3 reads CATSGNDRGLGETQYF. The CDR3 DNA reads TGTGCCACCAGCGGGAACGACAGGGGATTGGGAGAGACCCAGTACTTC.

This chain uses TRBV9 with TRBJ2-7, with D perhaps TRBD2 (6 bases). Germline V gives CDR1 SGDLS, CDR2 YYNGEE. V was shortened by 6 bases and J by 1 base, with 23 bases between the two germline ends. This CDR3 has 17 residues. This CDR3 reads CASNVGSGKTGSYEQYF. For the CDR3, the DNA is TGTGCCAGCAATGTCGGGAGCGGAAAAACGGGGTCCTACGAGCAGTACTTC. Variable domain in full (rest from reference TRBV9 and TRBJ2-7): DSGVTQTPKHLITATGQRVTLRCSPRSGDLSVYWYQQSLDQGLQFLIQYYNGEERAKGNILERFSAQQFPDLHSELNLSSLELGDSALYFCASNVGSGKTGSYEQYFGPGTRLTVT.

This clonotype was recorded many times. The chain uses TRBV20-1 and TRBJ2-2, with no clear D. Germline CDR1 reads DFQATT; CDR2 reads SNEGSKA (reference sequence). Trimming removed 0 bases from V and 6 bases from J, with 8 bases in between. CDR3 length: 13 residues. The chain's CDR3 is CSARDRSSGELFF. CDR3 coding DNA: TGCAGTGCTAGAGATAGATCATCCGGGGAGCTGTTTTTT.

This clonotype was recorded many times. This sequence joins TRBV20-1 and TRBJ2-7; D assignment may be TRBD1 or TRBD2 (6 bases each). The germline V gene encodes CDR1 DFQATT and CDR2 SNEGSKA (reference sequence). The CDR3 is made up of 14 amino acids. V lost 1 base to trimming and J lost 2 bases, with 12 bases between them. Written as DNA, the CDR3 is TGCAGTGCTAGAGGGGGGGACACGACCTACGAGCAGTACTTC. This translates into CSARGGDTTYEQYF.

The rearrangement uses TRBV20-1 and TRBJ2-5; no reliable D call. The germline V gene encodes CDR1 DFQATT and CDR2 SNEGSKA (reference sequence). The CDR3 extends over 9 amino acids. V was clipped by 0 bases and J by 10 bases, with 3 bases between them. CDR3 sequence reads: CSAREGQYF. The CDR3 nucleotides read TGCAGTGCTAGAGAGGGCCAGTACTTC.

The rearrangement joins TRBV10-3 to TRBJ1-1; D is unresolved. Trimming left V 6 bases short and J 3 bases short, with 17 bases between. Germline CDR1 is ENHRY and CDR2 is SYGVKD. The CDR3 is made up of 15 amino acids. CDR3 DNA sequence: TGTGCCATCAGGAGGGAGGGTTCCGGCTACACTGAAGCTTTCTTT. Encoded protein: CAIRREGSGYTEAFF.

This clonotype was observed at least ten times. The chain is built from TRBV5-1 and TRBJ2-7; the match to TRBD1 covers 10 bases. The length of the CDR3 is 15 residues. Germline lookup yields CDR1 SGHRS and CDR2 YFSETQ. V trimming: 4 bases; J trimming: 3 bases; junction bases outside the gene matches: 7. CDR3 sequence: CASSQGQGYFYEQYF. Here the CDR3 DNA reads TGCGCCAGCAGCCAGGGACAGGGGTATTTCTACGAGCAGTACTTC.

This CDR3 is CASKGQNTEAFF. For the CDR3, the DNA is TGTGCCAGCAAGGGGCAGAACACTGAAGCTTTCTTT. The V call is TRBV9, the J call TRBJ1-1; D is perhaps TRBD1 (5 bases). Germline CDR1 and CDR2: SGDLS and YYNGEE. Between the trimmed V and J ends, which lost 6 bases and 1 base, there was a span of 7 bases. The CDR3 runs 12 residues.

Ten or more counts support this clonotype. The rearrangement joins TRBV10-3 to TRBJ2-2; D might be TRBD1 (5 bases). Germline V gene data show CDR1 as ENHRY and CDR2 as SYGVKD. Trimming took 1 base from V and 6 from J, leaving 9 bases between them. This CDR3 comprises 14 residues. The DNA of the CDR3 is TGTGCCATCAGTGAGTGGGGCGCCGCCGGGGAGCTGTTTTTT. Amino acids: CAISEWGAAGELFF.

There are a few counts of this clonotype. This sequence joins TRBV7-9 and TRBJ1-4; TRBD1 is a possible D gene (5 bases). Per germline, CDR1 SEHNR and CDR2 FQNEAQ (reference sequence). The length of the CDR3 is 13 residues. V was trimmed by 6 bases and J by 14 bases, leaving 19 bases between them. The CDR3 loop is CASSPEAGGRLFF. In DNA form, the CDR3 reads TGTGCCAGCAGTCCTGAAGCGGGGGGAAGGCTGTTTTTT.

The chain employs TRBV5-5 and TRBJ2-1; 7 bases match TRBD2. From germline, CDR1 is SGHKS and CDR2 YYEKEE (reference sequence). There are 16 residues in the CDR3. V gave up 4 bases and J gave up 1 base; unmatched junction bases: 8. The DNA of the CDR3 is TGTGCCAGCAGCCAATCTAGCGGCCCTTCCTACAATGAGCAGTTCTTC. The encoded protein is CASSQSSGPSYNEQFF.

The V gene is TRBV19, the J gene TRBJ1-5, with D hard to call. Germline V lookup: CDR1 LNHDA, CDR2 SQIVND (reference sequence). V lost 5 bases and J 3 bases, leaving 11 bases between the germline ends. CDR3 length equals 14 residues. The CDR3 DNA reads as TGTGCCAGTAGTCTGGCCTTACCCAATCAGCCCCAGCATTTT. It specifies CASSLALPNQPQHF.

The table lists this clonotype with many counts. This CDR3 reads CASSSQVMNTEAFF. The CDR3 DNA reads as TGTGCCAGCAGCTCCCAGGTCATGAACACTGAAGCTTTCTTT. The chain carries TRBV7-9 and TRBJ1-1; D remains ambiguous. V was cut by 4 bases and J by 0 bases, with 9 bases left in between. Germline CDR1 SEHNR, CDR2 FQNEAQ (reference sequence). This CDR3 is built from 14 residues.

This clonotype showed up many times. This rearrangement joins TRBV2 to TRBJ1-3; no definite D call. Germline values: CDR1 SNHLY, CDR2 FYNNEI. With 6 bases removed from V and 0 bases from J, the gap between germline ends came to 15 bases. The CDR3 is made up of 16 amino acids. The CDR3: CASRSLSIGSGNTIYF. CDR3 coding DNA: TGTGCCAGCAGGTCCCTTTCAATCGGCTCTGGAAACACCATATATTTT.

The sample holds many counts of this clonotype. This chain joins TRBV7-2 and TRBJ2-5; D might be TRBD2 (6 bases). The CDR3 runs 17 residues. The germline V gene has CDR1 SGHTA and CDR2 FQGNSA. The V gene lost 5 bases and the J gene lost 4 bases, with 23 bases spanning the gap. This CDR3 is CASSQLEGAPPGETQYF. The CDR3 DNA is TGTGCCAGCAGCCAGTTGGAGGGAGCTCCTCCCGGAGAGACCCAGTACTTC.

The V and J genes are TRBV12-3 or TRBV12-4 and TRBJ1-2; D might be TRBD1 (6 bases). The CDR3 has 12 amino acids. The V gene lost 6 bases and the J gene lost 12 bases, with 17 bases spanning the gap. CDR3 in amino acids: CASSLPTGKHTF. CDR3 bases: TGTGCCAGCAGCCTACCCACAGGGAAACACACCTTC.